These 27 T cell receptor beta chains were all obtained from the same sample, sequenced in a study of molecular identifiers for immune sequencing clone quantification. TCRdb reprocessed the PCR reads with MiXCR, giving one entry per CDR3 protein. The profile shows hundreds of thousands of distinct CDR3 sequences, roughly a fifth of them singletons. The sequenced material came from naive CD8+ T cells from blood, with Jurkat cell RNA spiked in. Subset described: FACS-sorted CD8+CD4-CCR7+CD45RA+ naive T cells. These receptors were obtained from a human donor in good health. Some libraries in this study had Jurkat cell RNA spiked in.

This clonotype was seen ten or more times. This sequence joins TRBV10-3 and TRBJ2-7; 7 bases agree with TRBD1. CDR3 length equals 13 residues. The ends lost 6 bases at V and 0 bases at J; junction bases unmatched: 2. Germline lookup yields CDR1 ENHRY and CDR2 SYGVKD. The chain's CDR3 is CAISGDSSYEQYF. CDR3 bases: TGTGCCATCAGCGGGGACAGCTCCTACGAGCAGTACTTC.

The chain recombines TRBV27 with TRBJ1-4; TRBD1 might be the D (5 bases). The CDR3 extends over 14 amino acids. From germline, CDR1 is MNHEY and CDR2 SMNVEV (reference sequence). V lost 6 bases and J 7 bases, leaving 15 bases between the germline ends. CDR3 DNA sequence: TGTGCCAGCAGACAGCGGGGCCGGAGTGAAAAACTGTTTTTT. Protein sequence: CASRQRGRSEKLFF.

This clonotype was seen many times. The chain joins TRBV6-1 to TRBJ1-1; 9 nucleotides agree with TRBD1. The CDR3 has 19 amino acids. Germline trimming cut 6 bases from V and 1 base from J; bases unmatched to any gene: 18. Germline CDR1 reads MNHNS; CDR2 reads SASEGT. The CDR3 sequence is CASSPPSYTGGLSNTEAFF. The CDR3 DNA is TGTGCCAGCAGCCCTCCCTCGTACACAGGGGGCCTTTCGAACACTGAAGCTTTCTTT.

Remarks on this clonotype: A single base separates this from a much larger clone, so it may be a read error. In nucleotides, the CDR3 is TGTGCCAGCAGCTCAGGGAGGACGGAGCAGTACTTC. It encodes CASSSGRTEQYF. V gene TRBV13 combines with J gene TRBJ2-7, with TRBD2 as a possible D gene (6 bases). The CDR3 consists of 12 residues. V lost 4 bases and J lost 7, with 11 bases in between. Germline CDR1 PRHDT, CDR2 FYEKMQ (reference sequence).

The chain recombines TRBV6-2 or TRBV6-3 with TRBJ2-2, with 13 positions matching TRBD2. This CDR3 is 16 amino acids long. From germline, CDR1 is MNHEY and CDR2 SVGEGT. J was trimmed by 5 bases and V by 6 bases; bases with no gene match: 6. CDR3 sequence (DNA): TGTGCCAGCAGCCGTACGACTAGCGGGAGGACCGGGGAGCTGTTTTTT. Translating gives CASSRTTSGRTGELFF.

With regard to this clonotype: A much larger clone sits a single nucleotide away, making a read error possible. The CDR3 protein is CGARGGGIQYF. For the CDR3, the DNA is TGCGGTGCTAGAGGAGGGGGGATTCAGTACTTC. The chain couples TRBV20-1 to TRBJ2-4; D is possibly TRBD1 or TRBD2 (6 bases each). Germline CDR1 DFQATT, CDR2 SNEGSKA (reference sequence). The CDR3 spans 11 residues.

At least ten counts were recorded for this clonotype. The chain couples TRBV2 to TRBJ1-4; tentative D call: TRBD1 (6 bases). Trimming stripped 1 base from V and 2 bases from J, with 8 bases between. Germline CDR1 and CDR2: SNHLY and FYNNEI. This CDR3 is 15 amino acids long. The CDR3 spells CASSEGRGTNEKLFF. The CDR3, as DNA: TGTGCCAGCAGTGAAGGCAGGGGCACTAATGAAAAACTGTTTTTT.

This clonotype was observed at least ten times. The chain recombines TRBV2 with TRBJ2-2; 7 nucleotides agree with TRBD2. Germline V CDR1 and CDR2: SNHLY, FYNNEI. V shed 11 bases and J 1 base; nucleotides not matched to a gene: 4. The length of the CDR3 is 13 residues. In nucleotides, the CDR3 is TGTGCCGGAGAGCGGGAGAACACCGGGGAGCTGTTTTTT. Residues: CAGERENTGELFF.

This clonotype has ten or more counts. J is TRBJ2-3 and V is TRBV7-6; possible D gene TRBD2, 5 bases. Germline CDR1 is SGHVS and CDR2 is FNYEAQ. CDR3 length: 16 amino acids. Trimming removed 1 base at V and 6 bases at J, with 17 bases between. The CDR3: CASSLDRAARGDTQYF. Here the CDR3 DNA reads TGTGCCAGCAGCTTAGATCGGGCCGCCCGGGGTGATACGCAGTATTTT.

This clonotype was seen only a few times. The chain has TRBV27 and TRBJ1-5; D ambiguous. The CDR3 contains 19 residues. V lost 5 bases, J lost 0 bases, and 23 bases lay in between. The germline CDR1 and CDR2 sequences are MNHEY and SMNVEV (reference sequence). Written as DNA, the CDR3 is TGTGCCAGCAGTCCTTCGTGGGAGTGTATTAATTATAGCAATCAGCCCCAGCATTTT. Its translation is CASSPSWECINYSNQPQHF.

Regarding this clonotype: Germline and junction disagree at one end, which may indicate a read error. This chain joins TRBV7-8 and TRBJ2-3; D tentatively reads TRBD1 or TRBD2 (5 bases each). This CDR3 has 16 residues. Germline V lookup: CDR1 SGHVS, CDR2 FQNEAQ. CDR3 in amino acids: CASSLTLAWGTDPQYF. DNA of the CDR3: TGTGCCAGCAGCTTGACCCTAGCTTGGGGCACAGATCCGCAGTATTTT.

J is TRBJ1-5 and V is TRBV28; D uncertain. Germline lookup yields CDR1 MDHEN and CDR2 SYDVKM. Trimming took 2 bases from V and 0 from J, leaving 14 bases between them. This CDR3 spans 17 amino acids. DNA for the CDR3: TGTGCCAGCAGTTTAGCCCAGGAATCTTATAGCAATCAGCCCCAGCATTTT. Translation gives CASSLAQESYSNQPQHF.

This clonotype showed up many times. This chain connects TRBV4-3 to TRBJ2-1, with D possibly being TRBD2 (6 bases). CDR3 size: 13 residues. Per the germline V gene, CDR1 is LGHNA and CDR2 is YSLEER. V lost 0 bases and J 10 bases, leaving 10 bases between the germline ends. The CDR3 sequence is CASSQETGDEQFF. The CDR3 DNA sequence: TGCGCCAGCAGCCAAGAGACGGGGGACGAGCAGTTCTTC.

This clonotype was recorded at least ten times. V gene TRBV29-1 combines with J gene TRBJ2-7; D remains ambiguous. Germline V gene sequence: CDR1 SQVTM, CDR2 ANQGSEA. Trimming stripped 4 bases from V and 4 bases from J, with 17 bases between. The length of the CDR3 is 14 residues. Here the CDR3 reads CSVVSTLDPYEQYF. CDR3 in DNA: TGCAGCGTTGTTTCGACCTTGGATCCATACGAGCAGTACTTC.

This rearrangement joins TRBV9 to TRBJ2-3; 9 nucleotides agree with TRBD2. The junction had 9 bases not matched to a gene; V was cut back by 4 bases and J by 3 bases. This CDR3 is built from 16 residues. Germline V CDR1 and CDR2: SGDLS, YYNGEE. The CDR3 bases are TGTGCCAGCAGCCAAAGAAGAGCGGGAGGTACAGATACGCAGTATTTT. This translates into CASSQRRAGGTDTQYF.

This clonotype has more than one count but fewer than ten. V usage is TRBV4-3 and J usage is TRBJ1-3; D is unresolved. Trimming stripped 1 base from V and 1 base from J, with 20 bases between. The CDR3 runs 19 residues. Germline V gene sequence: CDR1 LGHNA, CDR2 YSLEER. The CDR3 loop is CASSQGDGIYPLSGNTIYF. CDR3 in DNA: TGCGCCAGCAGCCAAGGCGACGGGATCTACCCCCTTTCTGGAAACACCATATATTTT.

This clonotype was counted ten times or more. The genes are TRBV13 and TRBJ1-1; D is uncertain. This CDR3 comprises 11 residues. Germline CDR1 is PRHDT and CDR2 is FYEKMQ (reference sequence). Between the trimmed V and J ends, which lost 5 bases and 8 bases, there was a span of 9 bases. CDR3 residues: CASSITEEAFF. CDR3 in DNA: TGTGCCAGCAGCATAACAGAGGAAGCTTTCTTT.

This clonotype was picked up a small number of times. This chain connects TRBV12-3 or TRBV12-4 to TRBJ2-5; no definite D call. V lost 3 bases, J lost 0 bases, and 8 bases lay in between. There are 14 residues in the CDR3. CDR3 amino acids: CASSLGFYQETQYF. CDR3 sequence (DNA): TGTGCCAGCAGTTTGGGGTTTTACCAAGAGACCCAGTACTTC.

Ten or more counts support this clonotype. This sequence joins TRBV7-6 and TRBJ2-7; 10 nucleotides align to TRBD2. V dropped 5 bases and J dropped 3; count of bases not matched to a gene: 7. CDR1 is SGHVS, CDR2 FNYEAQ, per germline. The CDR3 is 15 amino acids. The CDR3 DNA reads as TGTGCCAGCAGCCTATGGACTAGCGGAAGCTACGAGCAGTACTTC. Translating it yields CASSLWTSGSYEQYF.

The V gene is TRBV27, the J gene TRBJ2-3; 7 nucleotides match TRBD2. Unmatched junction bases numbered 7, after V lost 1 base and J lost 3 bases. Germline loops: CDR1 MNHEY, CDR2 SMNVEV (reference sequence). The CDR3 totals 16 residues. In DNA, the CDR3 is TGTGCCAGCAGTTTATGGCGCGGGAGTGTTACAGATACGCAGTATTTT. Translating gives CASSLWRGSVTDTQYF.

This clonotype has only a few counts. The chain combines TRBV10-3 with TRBJ2-1; TRBD2 agrees at 10 bases. The CDR3 runs to 13 residues. Germline V gene data show CDR1 as ENHRY and CDR2 as SYGVKD. V gave up 11 bases and J gave up 6 bases; unmatched junction bases: 7. The CDR3 reads CASWTSGSNEQFF. DNA of the CDR3: TGTGCCTCCTGGACTAGCGGCTCCAATGAGCAGTTCTTC.

This clonotype was detected only a few times. The chain combines TRBV27 with TRBJ2-1; TRBD2 agrees at 10 bases. With V trimmed by 6 bases and J by 7 bases, 9 bases remained unmatched. The CDR3 contains 15 residues. Germline CDR1 reads MNHEY; CDR2 reads SMNVEV (reference sequence). CDR3 sequence (DNA): TGTGCCAGCAGCCTATCTCTAGCGGGGGCTAATGAGCAGTTCTTC. It translates to CASSLSLAGANEQFF.

Turning to this clonotype: One junction end does not reproduce the germline sequence, and a read error may be involved. The chain links TRBV19 to TRBJ1-2, with D perhaps matching TRBD1 (5 bases). Germline values: CDR1 LNHDA, CDR2 SQIVND (reference sequence). The CDR3 extends over 15 amino acids. CDR3 coding DNA: TGTGCCAGTGGTATTTTTCACGGGACGAACTATGGCTACACCTTC. It codes for CASGIFHGTNYGYTF.

As regards this clonotype: This may be a read error, as it is one base from a much larger clone. The chain is built from TRBV2 and TRBJ2-3; tentatively, D is TRBD1 (6 bases). V lost 5 bases, J lost 1 base, and 13 bases lay in between. The CDR3 length is 15 residues. The germline CDR1 and CDR2 sequences are SNHLY and FYNNEI. The DNA for the CDR3 is TGTGCCAGCAGTTTCCGGGACACCCGCACAGATACGCAGTATTTT. Its protein is CASSFRDTRTDTQYF. The variable domain in full, completed from reference TRBV2 and TRBJ2-3, reads EPEVTQTPSHQVTQMGQEVILRCVPISNHLYFYWYRQILGQKVEFLVSFYNNEISEKSEIFDDQFSVERPDGSNFTLKIRSTKLEDSAMYFCASSFRDTRTDTQYFGPGTRLTVL.

This clonotype has at least ten counts. This chain connects TRBV10-1 to TRBJ2-7; the D gene is possibly TRBD1 (6 bases). Germline CDR1 WNHNN, CDR2 SYGVQD (reference sequence). Trimming cost V 6 bases and J 5 bases, with 17 bases left between them. CDR3 length equals 14 residues. The CDR3 DNA reads TGCGCCAGCAGCCCCGGGACAAGCCCCCACGAGCAGTACTTC. Amino acid sequence: CASSPGTSPHEQYF.

The sample holds many counts of this clonotype. This chain connects TRBV14 to TRBJ1-2; a possible D gene is TRBD1 (6 bases). CDR3 length: 14 residues. CDR1 is SGHDN and CDR2 is FVKESK in the germline V gene. V shed 7 bases and J shed 8 bases, with 20 bases lying between them. The CDR3 nucleotides are TGTGCCAGCACCCCGATGACAGGTCGAATCGGCTACACCTTC. Translation gives CASTPMTGRIGYTF.

This clonotype was recorded many times. This chain uses TRBV4-3 with TRBJ2-5, with D unclear. CDR1 and CDR2 from the germline V gene are LGHNA and YSLEER. The V and J ends lost 0 bases and 5 bases respectively, with 13 bases between them. CDR3 length: 15 residues. CDR3 sequence (DNA): TGCGCCAGCAGCCAAGATCGGTGGTCGCAGGAGACCCAGTACTTC. It translates to CASSQDRWSQETQYF.